This TCR beta chain was observed in a study of blood T cell repertoires in COVID-19. In the study overall: The samples span acute and convalescent COVID-19 from the United States, Italy and Spain. Nucleic acid was either cDNA or gDNA, and it came from T cells, B-cell-depleted T cells, or PBMCs.

Per the study methods: The authors estimated nucleated cell counts from reference gene primer amplification. This table comes from immunoSEQ multiplex PCR, and its TCRdb copy is limited to in-frame clones, with some not included. The V and J calls and clone size are taken from that table; D and trimming were inferred from the DNA. This sample yields roughly 150,000 clones, of which about 86% are seen a single time; about 11% belongs to the top ten. The CDR3 has 14 residues. The ends were cut back, 2 bases at V and 7 bases at J, with 14 bases in the middle. Germline lookup yields CDR1 LNHDA and CDR2 SQIVND (reference sequence).

The sequencing input was peripheral blood. The TCR was taken from a man in his sixties or seventies with active or convalescent COVID-19. This rearrangement joins TRBV19 to TRBJ1-2, with D perhaps matching TRBD1 (6 bases). The chain's CDR3 is CASSIRDTYLGYTF. CDR3 nucleotide sequence: TGTGCCAGTAGTATACGGGACACCTACCTTGGCTACACCTTC.